This T cell receptor beta chain was captured in a study of blood T cell repertoires in COVID-19. In the study overall: Samples came from the United States, Italy and Spain, spanning acute and convalescent COVID-19. In each case, the material was cDNA or gDNA derived from T cells, B-cell-depleted T cells, or PBMCs.

In the original processing: Researchers report that nucleated cell counts were estimated from reference gene primer amplification. Method: immunoSEQ multiplex PCR; TCRdb's copy keeps in-frame clones and lacks some. D and trimming come from the DNA, and the V and J calls and clone size come from that table. The data show fewer than 500,000 clones, 85% to 90% seen once. V shed 5 bases and J shed 8 bases, with 15 bases lying between them. Germline assignment: CDR1 MNHEY and CDR2 SMNVEV (reference sequence). The CDR3 is 14 residues long. Sequenced sample: peripheral blood. The V and J genes are TRBV27 and TRBJ2-2, with D maybe TRBD1 (5 bases). The sequence was collected from a woman in her twenties or thirties with acute or convalescent COVID-19. The CDR3 loop is CASSPSRVSGELFF. CDR3 bases: TGTGCCAGCAGTCCATCCAGGGTATCTGGGGAGCTGTTTTTT.